The T cell receptor (beta chain) described here comes from a study of blood T cells in healthy people across ages. General observations from the study: Unknown CMV status may confound age-related changes in expanded clones. The lack of PBMC sorting stopped any conclusive naive versus antigen-experienced comparison. Naive T cell percentage and TCR beta diversity correlated strongly.

The ends were cut back, 8 bases at V and 8 bases at J, with 24 bases in the middle. Per the germline V gene, CDR1 is MDHEN and CDR2 is SYDVKM. This CDR3 region has 15 residues. Donor samples were obtained from healthy Caucasian individuals from Russia, aged about 6 to 100. Primers used in a second PCR of roughly 6 to 11 cycles were a sample-barcoded 5' primer and a J-beta primer mix. TCRdb used MiXCR to reprocess the 5' RACE reads, holding one entry per CDR3 protein. The sample records roughly 790,000 distinct CDR3 sequences, approximately 43% being singletons. Details on this clonotype: Its antigen is still unknown.

The chain recombines TRBV28 with TRBJ1-2, with unresolved D. Material: blood. The TCR originated in a woman aged 60 to 75 in good health. DNA for the CDR3: TGTGCCAGCGTCAATATTCCAGGAGGAACGCGAGGCTACACCTTC. Protein sequence: CASVNIPGGTRGYTF.